This note documents a single TCR beta chain sequence. Measured with immunoSEQ multiplex PCR; TCRdb has only the in-frame clones, and not every one. The sample gives over 60,000 clones, roughly 91% of which show up once; less than 0.85% is in the top ten. This record comes from a study of T cell changes during pregnancy in multiple sclerosis. Germline trimming cut 3 bases from V and 7 bases from J; bases unmatched to any gene: 9. The CDR3 sequence is 15 residues long. Germline V gene data show CDR1 as LNHDA and CDR2 as SQIVND (reference sequence). The source was peripheral blood, collected in the third trimester of pregnancy. The chain couples TRBV19 to TRBJ2-1, with 7 positions matching TRBD1. This receptor was identified in a female donor in good health, enrolled as a control in a pregnancy study. In DNA, the CDR3 is TGTGCCAGTAGTATCCTTGTCACAGGGGAAAATGAGCAGTTCTTC. Translating gives CASSILVTGENEQFF.